The next 5 T cell receptor beta chains were all read from a single sample in a study of blood T cell repertoires in COVID-19. Profiled with immunoSEQ multiplex PCR; TCRdb holds only in-frame clones, not every one. The table has roughly 400,000 clones, 80% to 90% seen once. The specimen sequenced was PBMCs or T cells enriched from blood (not recorded which). All receptors come from a man aged 30 to 45 who had recovered from COVID-19.

This clone appeared a single time. The chain employs TRBV27 and TRBJ2-7; a weak D match, TRBD2 (5 bases). The germline V gene encodes CDR1 MNHEY and CDR2 SMNVEV (reference sequence). The V gene lost 5 bases and the J gene lost 0 bases, with 11 bases spanning the gap. The CDR3 loop spans 14 amino acids. CDR3 loop: CASSPSRDSYEQYF. The CDR3 coding sequence is TGTGCCAGCAGTCCTTCCCGGGACTCCTACGAGCAGTACTTC.

This chain joins TRBV19 and TRBJ1-5, with D tentatively TRBD1 (6 bases). The CDR3 is 18 amino acids. V was trimmed by 3 bases and J by 0 bases, leaving 18 bases between them. From germline, CDR1 is LNHDA and CDR2 SQIVND (reference sequence). The CDR3 loop is CASSMVLRGTDSNQPQHF. The CDR3 region has the DNA TGTGCCAGTAGTATGGTCCTAAGGGGGACGGATAGCAATCAGCCCCAGCATTTT.

This sequence joins TRBV19 and TRBJ2-7, with 9 bases aligning to TRBD1. Germline CDR1 and CDR2: LNHDA and SQIVND (reference sequence). Trimming cost V 7 bases and J 2 bases; bases outside gene matches: 9. The CDR3 runs to 15 residues. DNA for the CDR3: TGTGCCAGTAAATTTGGGACAGGGTCGACCTACGAGCAGTACTTC. Translating it yields CASKFGTGSTYEQYF.

Note on this clone: One end of the junction is discordant with germline, which a read error may explain. The chain's CDR3 is CASSSLGQGQVF. Written as DNA, the CDR3 is TGTGCCAGCAGCTCCCTGGGACAGGGCCAAGTCTTC. This chain links TRBV7-3 with TRBJ1-2, with 9 bases aligning to TRBD1. CDR3 length: 12 amino acids. The germline CDR1 and CDR2 sequences are SGHTA and FQGTGA.

This chain connects TRBV5-1 to TRBJ2-1, with D maybe TRBD1 (5 bases). The CDR3 runs 16 residues. Trimming removed 0 bases at V and 4 bases at J, with 14 bases between. Germline V CDR1 and CDR2: SGHRS, YFSETQ. CDR3 sequence (DNA): TGCGCCAGCAGCTTGGTTGCAGGGCTAGGGTACAATGAGCAGTTCTTC. Its protein product is CASSLVAGLGYNEQFF. The variable domain in full, with the rest retrieved from reference TRBV5-1 and TRBJ2-1, is KAGVTQTPRYLIKTRGQQVTLSCSPISGHRSVSWYQQTPGQGLQFLFEYFSETQRNKGNFPGRFSGRQFSNSRSEMNVSTLELGDSALYLCASSLVAGLGYNEQFFGPGTRLTVL.